The present T cell receptor (beta chain) was sequenced within a study of T cells after yellow fever vaccination. Germline V gives CDR1 MNHEY, CDR2 SVGEGT. Trimming shortened V by 2 bases and J by 0 bases, and 7 bases separated the two germline ends. CDR3 length: 14 residues. TCRdb re-analysed the 5' RACE reads in MiXCR, keeping a single row per CDR3 protein. The sample has just over 300,000 distinct CDR3 sequences, roughly 3.5% seen once. The chain recombines TRBV6-2 or TRBV6-3 with TRBJ1-1, with D unresolved. Sequencing used PBMCs, obtained on the day of the yellow fever booster vaccination. This receptor was identified in a man aged 18-30 years who received the YFV17D yellow fever vaccine. The CDR3 bases are TGTGCCAGCAGTTACGTTGACCTGAACACTGAAGCTTTCTTT. Amino acid sequence: CASSYVDLNTEAFF.